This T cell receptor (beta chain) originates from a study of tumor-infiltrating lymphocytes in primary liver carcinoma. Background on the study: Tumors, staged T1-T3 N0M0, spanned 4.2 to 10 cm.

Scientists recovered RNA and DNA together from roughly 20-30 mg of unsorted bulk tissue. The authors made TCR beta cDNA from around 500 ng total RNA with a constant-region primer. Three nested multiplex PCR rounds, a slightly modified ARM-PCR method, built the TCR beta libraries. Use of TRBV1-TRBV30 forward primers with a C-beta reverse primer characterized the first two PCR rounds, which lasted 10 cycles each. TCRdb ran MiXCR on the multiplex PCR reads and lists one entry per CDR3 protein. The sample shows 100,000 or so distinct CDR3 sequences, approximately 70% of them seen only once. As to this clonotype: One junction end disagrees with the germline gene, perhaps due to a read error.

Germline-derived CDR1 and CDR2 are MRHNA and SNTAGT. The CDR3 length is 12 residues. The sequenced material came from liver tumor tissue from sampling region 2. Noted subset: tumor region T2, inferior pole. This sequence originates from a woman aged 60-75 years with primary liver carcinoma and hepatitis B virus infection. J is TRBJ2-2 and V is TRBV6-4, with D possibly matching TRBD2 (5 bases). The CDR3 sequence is CASSPSSGELLF. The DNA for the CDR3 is TGTGCCAGCAGTCCTAGTTCCGGGGAGCTGCTTTTC.